This record covers a single T cell receptor beta chain. The sample originates from a study of blood T cells in healthy people across ages. CDR1 and CDR2 (germline): MNHEY, SVGEGT. The CDR3 length is 14 residues. Trimming shortened V by 2 bases and J by 1 base, and 8 bases separated the two germline ends. Combining a sample-barcoded 5' primer with a J-beta primer mix, a second PCR ran for roughly 7 to 12 cycles. TCRdb analysed the 5' RACE reads with MiXCR anew, one entry per CDR3 protein. This repertoire shows some 550,000 distinct CDR3 sequences, about 45% found once; its top ten account for just under 25%.

This receptor was identified in a man older than 75 in good health. This chain connects TRBV6-2 or TRBV6-3 to TRBJ1-2, with no clear D. Sequenced: blood. CDR3 loop: CASSYGRDNYGYTF. In DNA, the CDR3 is TGTGCCAGCAGTTACGGTCGGGATAACTATGGCTACACCTTC.